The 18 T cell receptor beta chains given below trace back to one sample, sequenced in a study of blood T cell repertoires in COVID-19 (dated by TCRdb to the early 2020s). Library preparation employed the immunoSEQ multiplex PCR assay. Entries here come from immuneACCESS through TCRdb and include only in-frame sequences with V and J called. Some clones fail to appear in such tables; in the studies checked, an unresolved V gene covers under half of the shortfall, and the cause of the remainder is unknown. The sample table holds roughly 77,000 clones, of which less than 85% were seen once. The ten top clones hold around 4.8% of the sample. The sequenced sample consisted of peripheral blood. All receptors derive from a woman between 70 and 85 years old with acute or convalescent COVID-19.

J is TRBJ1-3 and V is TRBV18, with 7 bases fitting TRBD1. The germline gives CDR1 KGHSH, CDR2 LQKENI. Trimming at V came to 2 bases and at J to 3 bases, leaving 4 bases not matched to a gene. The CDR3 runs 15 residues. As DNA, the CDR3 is TGTGCCAGCTCACCATCCCGACAGGGTGGAAACACCATATATTTT. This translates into CASSPSRQGGNTIYF.

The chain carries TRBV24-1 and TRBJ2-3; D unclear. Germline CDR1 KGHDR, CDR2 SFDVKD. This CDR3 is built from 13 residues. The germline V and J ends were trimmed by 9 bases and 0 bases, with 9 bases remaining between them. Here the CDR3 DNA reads TGTGCCACCCTCGACACTAGCACAGATACGCAGTATTTT. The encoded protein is CATLDTSTDTQYF.

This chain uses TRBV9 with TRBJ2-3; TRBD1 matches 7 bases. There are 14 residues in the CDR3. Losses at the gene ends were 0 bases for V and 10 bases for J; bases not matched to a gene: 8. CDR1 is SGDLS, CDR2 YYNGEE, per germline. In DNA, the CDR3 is TGTGCCAGCAGCGTAGCCCCGGACAGGCTATCGCAGTATTTT. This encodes CASSVAPDRLSQYF.

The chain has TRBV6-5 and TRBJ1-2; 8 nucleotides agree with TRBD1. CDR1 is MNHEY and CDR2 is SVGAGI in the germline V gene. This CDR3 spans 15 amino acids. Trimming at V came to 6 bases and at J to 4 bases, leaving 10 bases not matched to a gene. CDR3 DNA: TGTGCCAGCAGCCCCGGACAGGGACGGAGCTATGGCTACACCTTC. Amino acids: CASSPGQGRSYGYTF.

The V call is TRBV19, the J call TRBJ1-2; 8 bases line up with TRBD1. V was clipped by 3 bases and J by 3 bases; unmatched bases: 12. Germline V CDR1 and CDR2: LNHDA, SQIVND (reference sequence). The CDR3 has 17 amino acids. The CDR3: CASSISLQGGYYYGYTF. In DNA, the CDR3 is TGTGCCAGTAGTATTAGCCTACAGGGGGGTTACTACTATGGCTACACCTTC.

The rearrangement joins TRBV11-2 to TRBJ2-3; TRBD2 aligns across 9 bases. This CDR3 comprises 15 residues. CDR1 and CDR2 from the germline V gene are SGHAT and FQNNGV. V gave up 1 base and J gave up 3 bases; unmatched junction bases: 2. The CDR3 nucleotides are TGTGCCAGCAGCTTAGGGGCGGGGGGGACAGATACGCAGTATTTT. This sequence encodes CASSLGAGGTDTQYF.

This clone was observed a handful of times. CDR3 protein: CASSQGTGPSYEQYF. DNA for the CDR3: TGTGCCAGCAGCCAAGGGACAGGGCCCTCCTACGAGCAGTACTTC. The V call is TRBV7-7, the J call TRBJ2-7, with TRBD1 matching over 9 bases. The CDR3 covers 15 residues. Trimming removed 5 bases from V and 0 bases from J; junction bases left unmatched: 5. CDR1 and CDR2 from the germline V gene are SSHAT and FNYEAQ (reference sequence).

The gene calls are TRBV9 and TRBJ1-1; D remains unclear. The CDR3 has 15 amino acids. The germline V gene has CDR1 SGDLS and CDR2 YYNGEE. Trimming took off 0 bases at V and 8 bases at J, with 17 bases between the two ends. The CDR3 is CASSVVPGPGGEAFF. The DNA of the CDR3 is TGTGCCAGCAGCGTAGTTCCAGGACCGGGAGGGGAAGCTTTCTTT.

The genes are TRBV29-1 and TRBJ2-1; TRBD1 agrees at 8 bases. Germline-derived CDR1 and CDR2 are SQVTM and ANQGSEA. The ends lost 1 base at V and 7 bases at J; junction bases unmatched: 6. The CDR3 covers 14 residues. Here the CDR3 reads CSVEGTGIENEQFF. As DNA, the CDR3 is TGCAGCGTTGAAGGGACAGGGATAGAGAATGAGCAGTTCTTC.

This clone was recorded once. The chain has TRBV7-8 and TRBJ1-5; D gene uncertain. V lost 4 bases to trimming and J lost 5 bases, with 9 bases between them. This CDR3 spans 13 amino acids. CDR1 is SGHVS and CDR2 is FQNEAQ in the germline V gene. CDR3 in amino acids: CASSSEVHQPQHF. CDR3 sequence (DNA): TGTGCCAGCAGCTCCGAGGTGCATCAGCCCCAGCATTTT.

The CDR3 here is CASSPRGTGGNTGELFF. The CDR3 nucleotides read TGTGCCAGCTCACCACGAGGGACAGGGGGGAACACCGGGGAGCTGTTTTTT. V is TRBV18 and J is TRBJ2-2, with 11 positions matching TRBD1. The CDR3 spans 17 residues. Unmatched junction bases numbered 2, after V lost 1 base and J lost 1 base. From germline, CDR1 is KGHSH and CDR2 LQKENI.

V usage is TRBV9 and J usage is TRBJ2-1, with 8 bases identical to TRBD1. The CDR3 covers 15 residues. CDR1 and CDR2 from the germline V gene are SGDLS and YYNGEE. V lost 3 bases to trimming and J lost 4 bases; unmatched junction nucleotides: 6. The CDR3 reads CASSETGAGYNEQFF. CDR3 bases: TGTGCCAGCAGCGAGACAGGGGCCGGATACAATGAGCAGTTCTTC. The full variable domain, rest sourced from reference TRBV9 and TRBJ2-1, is DSGVTQTPKHLITATGQRVTLRCSPRSGDLSVYWYQQSLDQGLQFLIQYYNGEERAKGNILERFSAQQFPDLHSELNLSSLELGDSALYFCASSETGAGYNEQFFGPGTRLTVL.

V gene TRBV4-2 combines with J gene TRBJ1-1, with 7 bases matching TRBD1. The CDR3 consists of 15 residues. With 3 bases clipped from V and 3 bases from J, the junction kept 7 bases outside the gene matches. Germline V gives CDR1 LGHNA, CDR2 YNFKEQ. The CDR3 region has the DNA TGTGCCAGCAGCCATAAAACAGGGGTCCACACTGAAGCTTTCTTT. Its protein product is CASSHKTGVHTEAFF.

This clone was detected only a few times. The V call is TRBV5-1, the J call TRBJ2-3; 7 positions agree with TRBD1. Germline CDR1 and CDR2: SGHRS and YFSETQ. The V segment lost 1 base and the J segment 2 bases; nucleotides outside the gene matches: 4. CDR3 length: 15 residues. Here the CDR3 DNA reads TGCGCCAGCAGCTTGTTCGGGACAGACACAGATACGCAGTATTTT. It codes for CASSLFGTDTDTQYF.

The CDR3 nucleotides read TGTGCCAGTAGTCTCCTAACAGGGGACACAGATACGCAGTATTTT. Translating gives CASSLLTGDTDTQYF. This chain joins TRBV19 and TRBJ2-3; 7 bases fit TRBD1. Trimming at V came to 5 bases and at J to 2 bases, leaving 7 bases not matched to a gene. CDR3 length: 15 amino acids. Germline V CDR1 and CDR2: LNHDA, SQIVND (reference sequence).

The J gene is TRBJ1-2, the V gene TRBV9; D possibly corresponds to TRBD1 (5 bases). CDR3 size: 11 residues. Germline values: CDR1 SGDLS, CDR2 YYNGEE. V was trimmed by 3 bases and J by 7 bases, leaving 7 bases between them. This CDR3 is CASSGTRGYTF. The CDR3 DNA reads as TGTGCCAGCAGCGGGACACGTGGCTACACCTTC.

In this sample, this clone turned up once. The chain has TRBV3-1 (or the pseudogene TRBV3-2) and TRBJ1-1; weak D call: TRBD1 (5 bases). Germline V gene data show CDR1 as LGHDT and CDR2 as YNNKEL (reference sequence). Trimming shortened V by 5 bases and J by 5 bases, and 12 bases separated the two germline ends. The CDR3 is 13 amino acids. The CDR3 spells CASSVGDQTEAFF. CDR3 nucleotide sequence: TGTGCCAGCAGCGTAGGGGATCAAACTGAAGCTTTCTTT.

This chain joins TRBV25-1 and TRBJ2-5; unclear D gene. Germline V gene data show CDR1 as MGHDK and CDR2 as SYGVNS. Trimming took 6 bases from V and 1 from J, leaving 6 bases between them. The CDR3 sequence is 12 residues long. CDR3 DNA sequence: TGTGCCAGCAGGGCCTCCCAAGAGACCCAGTACTTC. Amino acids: CASRASQETQYF.